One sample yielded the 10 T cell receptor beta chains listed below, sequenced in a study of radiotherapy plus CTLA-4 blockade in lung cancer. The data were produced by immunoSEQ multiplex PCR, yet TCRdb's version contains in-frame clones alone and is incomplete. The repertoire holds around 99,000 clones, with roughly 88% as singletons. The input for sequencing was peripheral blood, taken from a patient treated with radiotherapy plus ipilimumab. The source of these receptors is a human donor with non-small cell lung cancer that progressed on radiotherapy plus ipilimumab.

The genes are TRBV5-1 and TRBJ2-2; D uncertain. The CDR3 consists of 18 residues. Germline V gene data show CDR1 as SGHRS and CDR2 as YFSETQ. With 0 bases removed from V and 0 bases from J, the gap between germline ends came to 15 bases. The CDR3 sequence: CASSLGRNMNTNTGELFF. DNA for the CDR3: TGCGCCAGCAGCTTGGGAAGAAACATGAACACGAACACCGGGGAGCTGTTTTTT.

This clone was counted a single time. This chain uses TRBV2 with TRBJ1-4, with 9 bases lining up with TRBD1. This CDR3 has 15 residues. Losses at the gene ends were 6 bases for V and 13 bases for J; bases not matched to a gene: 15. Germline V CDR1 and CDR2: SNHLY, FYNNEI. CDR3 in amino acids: CASSGQLGTGQRLFF. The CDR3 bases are TGTGCCAGCAGCGGTCAGCTGGGGACAGGGCAAAGACTGTTTTTT.

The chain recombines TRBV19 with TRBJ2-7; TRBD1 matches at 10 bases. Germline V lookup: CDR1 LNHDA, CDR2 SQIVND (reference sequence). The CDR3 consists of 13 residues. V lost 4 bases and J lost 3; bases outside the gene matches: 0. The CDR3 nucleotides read TGTGCCAGTAGTAGGACAGGGGGCTACGAGCAGTACTTC. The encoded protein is CASSRTGGYEQYF.

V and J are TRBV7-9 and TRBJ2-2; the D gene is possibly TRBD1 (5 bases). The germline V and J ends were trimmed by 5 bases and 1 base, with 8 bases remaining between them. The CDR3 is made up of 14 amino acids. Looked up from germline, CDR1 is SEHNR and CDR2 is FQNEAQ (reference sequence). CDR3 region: CASSVTGNTGELFF. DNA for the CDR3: TGTGCCAGCAGCGTTACAGGGAACACCGGGGAGCTGTTTTTT.

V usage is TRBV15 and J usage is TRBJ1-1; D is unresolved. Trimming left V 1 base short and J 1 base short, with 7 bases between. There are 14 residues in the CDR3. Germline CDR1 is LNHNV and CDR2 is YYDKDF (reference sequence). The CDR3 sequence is CATSRASWNTEAFF. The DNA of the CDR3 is TGTGCCACCAGCAGAGCATCATGGAACACTGAAGCTTTCTTT.

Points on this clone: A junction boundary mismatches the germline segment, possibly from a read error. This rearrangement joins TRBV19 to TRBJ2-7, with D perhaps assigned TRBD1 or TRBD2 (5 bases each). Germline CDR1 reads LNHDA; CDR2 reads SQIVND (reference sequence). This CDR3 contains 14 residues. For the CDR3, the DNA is TGTGCCAGTAGTACAGCCGGGACCTATTACGAGCCGTACTTC. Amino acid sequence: CASSTAGTYYEPYF. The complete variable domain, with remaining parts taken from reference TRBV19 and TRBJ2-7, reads DGGITQSPKYLFRKEGQNVTLSCEQNLNHDAMYWYRQDPGQGLRLIYYSQIVNDFQKGDIAEGYSVSREKKESFPLTVTSAQKNPTAFYLCASSTAGTYYEPYFGPGTRLTVT.

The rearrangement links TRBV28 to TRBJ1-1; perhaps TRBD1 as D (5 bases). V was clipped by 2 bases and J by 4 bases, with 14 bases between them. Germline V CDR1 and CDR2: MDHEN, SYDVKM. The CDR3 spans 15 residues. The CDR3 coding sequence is TGTGCCAGCAGTTTAGGTGGGACCGGGGGCACTGAAGCTTTCTTT. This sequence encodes CASSLGGTGGTEAFF.

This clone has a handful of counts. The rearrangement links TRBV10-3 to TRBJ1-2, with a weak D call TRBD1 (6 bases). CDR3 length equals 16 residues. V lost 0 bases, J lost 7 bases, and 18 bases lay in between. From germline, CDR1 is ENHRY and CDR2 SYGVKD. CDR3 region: CAISESLAPGAFGYTF. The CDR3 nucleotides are TGTGCCATCAGTGAGTCTTTGGCCCCGGGGGCCTTTGGCTACACCTTC.

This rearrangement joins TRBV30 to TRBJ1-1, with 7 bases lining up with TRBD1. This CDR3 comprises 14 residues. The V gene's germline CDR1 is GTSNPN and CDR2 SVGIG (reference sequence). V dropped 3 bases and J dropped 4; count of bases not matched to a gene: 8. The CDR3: CAWRTQGIATEAFF. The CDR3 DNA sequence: TGTGCCTGGAGGACACAGGGGATCGCCACTGAAGCTTTCTTT.

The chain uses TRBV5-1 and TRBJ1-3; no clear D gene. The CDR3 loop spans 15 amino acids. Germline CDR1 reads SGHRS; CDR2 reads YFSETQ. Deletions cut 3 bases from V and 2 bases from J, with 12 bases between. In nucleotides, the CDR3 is TGCGCCAGCAGCTCTTACCCAATTACTGGAAACACCATATATTTT. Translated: CASSSYPITGNTIYF.